One T cell receptor beta chain is described in this entry. What it binds is not known. These data are taken from a study of T cell responses to AZD1222 COVID-19 vaccine. The table came from immunoSEQ multiplex PCR; TCRdb's copy has only in-frame clones and leaves some out. This repertoire shows more than 95,000 clones, around nine tenths found once; its top ten account for approximately 10%. The germline V gene has CDR1 MNHEY and CDR2 SMNVEV (reference sequence). The CDR3 covers 19 residues. The ends were cut back, 6 bases at V and 0 bases at J, with 23 bases in the middle. Study conclusions and caveats: Baseline seropositivity characterized only a handful of AZD1222 recipients. Unmutated variant regions are reportedly targeted by nearly half of spike-specific TCRs.

The TCR was taken from an adult in good health. Source: peripheral blood, taken on day 0 of AZD1222 vaccination. The chain employs TRBV27 and TRBJ1-4; a possible D gene is TRBD1 (6 bases). This chain's CDR3 is CASRRQVASPFATNEKLFF. DNA for the CDR3: TGTGCCAGCAGAAGACAGGTGGCCTCCCCGTTTGCAACTAATGAAAAACTGTTTTTT. Full variable domain (outside the CDR3, taken from reference TRBV27 and TRBJ1-4): EAQVTQNPRYLITVTGKKLTVTCSQNMNHEYMSWYRQDPGLGLRQIYYSMNVEVTDKGDVPEGYKVSRKEKRNFPLILESPSPNQTSLYFCASRRQVASPFATNEKLFFGSGTQLSVL.